Listed here are 4 T cell receptor beta chains from one sample, sequenced in a study of blood T cells in healthy people across ages. Next came a second PCR, run for about 7 to 12 cycles, which used a sample-barcoded 5' primer along with a J-beta primer mix. One entry per CDR3 protein, called by TCRdb with MiXCR from the 5' RACE reads. The sample holds almost 1 million distinct CDR3 sequences, roughly 51% seen once. The sequencing input was blood. Receptor source: a woman aged 60 to 75 in good health.

The chain employs TRBV4-1 and TRBJ2-5; D could derive from TRBD1 or TRBD2 (6 bases each). The CDR3 loop spans 14 amino acids. Germline V gene data show CDR1 as MGHRA and CDR2 as YSYEKL. Trimming left V 1 base short and J 7 bases short, with 13 bases between. The CDR3 coding sequence is TGCGCCAGCAGCCAAGTAGGGGGGAGTCGGACCCAGTACTTC. Its translation: CASSQVGGSRTQYF.

The genes are TRBV29-1 and TRBJ2-5; TRBD1 matches at 8 bases. Trimming at V came to 8 bases and at J to 0 bases, leaving 14 bases not matched to a gene. Germline CDR1 reads SQVTM; CDR2 reads ANQGSEA. The CDR3 sequence is 16 residues long. The CDR3 region has the DNA TGCAGCACCGAAGCGCCTACAGGGGGAAACCAAGAGACCCAGTACTTC. Its translation: CSTEAPTGGNQETQYF.

The chain employs TRBV7-3 and TRBJ2-1; maybe TRBD2 (5 bases). In germline, CDR1 is SGHTA, CDR2 FQGTGA. The CDR3 totals 16 residues. V gave up 4 bases and J gave up 3 bases, with 16 bases separating them. The CDR3 sequence is CASSSHLAVGYNEQFF. CDR3 nucleotide sequence: TGTGCCAGCAGCTCTCACCTAGCCGTCGGCTACAATGAGCAGTTCTTC.

This clonotype was detected only a few times. V usage is TRBV6-1 and J usage is TRBJ2-6; 8 bases are shared with TRBD1. This CDR3 is built from 17 residues. CDR1 and CDR2 from the germline V gene are MNHNS and SASEGT. V lost 7 bases to trimming and J lost 0 bases; unmatched junction nucleotides: 8. CDR3 sequence reads: CASTADRVRSGANVLTF. CDR3 nucleotides: TGTGCCAGCACTGCGGACAGGGTCCGCTCTGGGGCCAACGTCCTGACTTTC.